The 23 T cell receptor beta chains reported below all come from one sample, sequenced in a study of somatic mutations in cytotoxic T cells in rheumatoid arthritis. Sequencing was performed with immunoSEQ multiplex PCR; in TCRdb, only in-frame clones are kept and a portion is missing. This sample has over 7,000 clones, with approximately 75% found just once. The source material was CD8+ T cells sorted from blood. All receptors come from an adult with rheumatoid arthritis.

The chain recombines TRBV9 with TRBJ2-5; D gene uncertain. Germline lookup yields CDR1 SGDLS and CDR2 YYNGEE. The CDR3 has 14 amino acids. V lost 0 bases and J lost 5, with 11 bases in between. The CDR3, as DNA: TGTGCCAGCAGCGTAGAGGGTTCCGCGGAGACCCAGTACTTC. It encodes CASSVEGSAETQYF. Combining the CDR3 with reference TRBV9 and TRBJ2-5 gives the whole variable domain DSGVTQTPKHLITATGQRVTLRCSPRSGDLSVYWYQQSLDQGLQFLIQYYNGEERAKGNILERFSAQQFPDLHSELNLSSLELGDSALYFCASSVEGSAETQYFGPGTRLLVL.

The rearrangement joins TRBV6-4 to TRBJ2-3, with D unresolved. Germline V gives CDR1 MRHNA, CDR2 SNTAGT. V lost 3 bases, J lost 0 bases, and 4 bases lay in between. The CDR3 is made up of 13 amino acids. CDR3 sequence: CASSERSTDTQYF. The CDR3 region has the DNA TGTGCCAGCAGTGAACGAAGCACAGATACGCAGTATTTT.

This clone was detected once. The chain joins TRBV15 to TRBJ2-2; tentatively, D is TRBD1 or TRBD2 (6 bases each). The germline V gene has CDR1 LNHNV and CDR2 YYDKDF (reference sequence). Trimming removed 5 bases at V and 0 bases at J, with 19 bases between. CDR3 size: 18 residues. CDR3 nucleotide sequence: TGTGCCACCAGCTACGGGCCGGGGGCCCTCGCGAACACCGGGGAGCTGTTTTTT. Its protein is CATSYGPGALANTGELFF.

On this clone itself: This sample includes further DNA sequences coding for the same CDR3. The chain has TRBV5-6 and TRBJ1-2; D not certain. Germline V gene data show CDR1 as SGHDT and CDR2 as YYEEEE. V was pared by 2 bases and J by 2 bases, with 10 bases between. The CDR3 spans 14 residues. CDR3 coding DNA: TGTGCCAGCAGCTTCGGACTGACGAACTATGGCTACACCTTC. Protein product: CASSFGLTNYGYTF.

The J gene is TRBJ1-2, the V gene TRBV2, with D possibly TRBD1 on 5 matching bases. The germline CDR1 and CDR2 sequences are SNHLY and FYNNEI. Trimming removed 4 bases from V and 0 bases from J, with 9 bases in between. This CDR3 contains 14 residues. CDR3 nucleotide sequence: TGTGCCAGCAGTGGCGACAGAACTAACTATGGCTACACCTTC. It translates to CASSGDRTNYGYTF.

The rearrangement links TRBV7-2 to TRBJ2-5; D ambiguous. V lost 1 base to trimming and J lost 4 bases, with 16 bases between them. Germline loops: CDR1 SGHTA, CDR2 FQGNSA. CDR3 length: 16 residues. CDR3 protein: CASSLVPIQASETQYF. In DNA form, the CDR3 reads TGTGCCAGCAGCTTAGTTCCCATCCAGGCGTCAGAGACCCAGTACTTC.

The rearrangement joins TRBV19 to TRBJ2-4; 11 bases align to TRBD1. The V gene end was trimmed by 5 bases and the J gene end by 6 bases; junction bases not matched to a gene: 6. This CDR3 contains 15 residues. CDR1 LNHDA and CDR2 SQIVND come from the germline V gene (reference sequence). The CDR3 loop reads CASSVPGQGGNIQYF. In DNA, the CDR3 is TGTGCCAGTAGTGTCCCGGGACAGGGGGGAAACATTCAGTACTTC.

This clone was observed once. The chain recombines TRBV28 with TRBJ2-1; D may be TRBD1 or TRBD2 (5 bases each). Trimming removed 6 bases from V and 10 bases from J, with 10 bases in between. CDR1 MDHEN and CDR2 SYDVKM come from the germline V gene. The CDR3 is 11 amino acids. CDR3 DNA: TGTGCCAGCAGGACTAACAGGGAGCAGTTCTTC. It codes for CASRTNREQFF.

The CDR3 DNA is TGTGCCAGCAGTTTGGTGGGCGCGGGGGGTCTACCGGAAGATACGCAGTATTTT. Protein product: CASSLVGAGGLPEDTQYF. The J gene is TRBJ2-3, the V gene TRBV27; 8 bases fit TRBD2. V lost 3 bases to trimming and J lost 5 bases; unmatched junction nucleotides: 16. Germline V gene data show CDR1 as MNHEY and CDR2 as SMNVEV (reference sequence). This CDR3 has 18 amino acids.

This chain links TRBV6-6 with TRBJ1-2; 10 bases fit TRBD1. The length of the CDR3 is 16 residues. The V segment lost 5 bases and the J segment 5 bases; nucleotides outside the gene matches: 11. Germline CDR1 and CDR2: MNHNY and SVGAGI (reference sequence). CDR3 DNA sequence: TGTGCCAGCAGTAATGATGACAGGGGGCTCGGGTATGGCTACACCTTC. This encodes CASSNDDRGLGYGYTF.

The chain combines TRBV6-5 with TRBJ2-1, with TRBD2 matching 12 bases. V was pared by 6 bases and J by 3 bases, with 3 bases of the junction left unmatched. Germline loops: CDR1 MNHEY, CDR2 SVGAGI. The CDR3 is made up of 15 amino acids. This chain's CDR3 is CASSPLAGGYNEQFF. As DNA, the CDR3 is TGTGCCAGCAGCCCACTAGCGGGGGGCTACAATGAGCAGTTCTTC.

V and J are TRBV2 and TRBJ2-3; weak D call: TRBD2 (5 bases). CDR3 length: 13 residues. Germline CDR1 reads SNHLY; CDR2 reads FYNNEI. Trimming stripped 7 bases from V and 3 bases from J, with 11 bases between. CDR3 amino acids: CASNGVGTDTQYF. The CDR3 DNA sequence: TGTGCCAGCAACGGGGTAGGGACAGATACGCAGTATTTT.

CDR3 protein: CASSLGQFEAFF. The CDR3 DNA reads as TGTGCCAGCAGCTTGGGACAGTTTGAAGCTTTCTTT. The chain combines TRBV5-6 with TRBJ1-1; tentative D call: TRBD1 (5 bases). Germline V gene data show CDR1 as SGHDT and CDR2 as YYEEEE. Trimming left V 0 bases short and J 7 bases short, with 7 bases between. The CDR3 extends over 12 amino acids.

The chain joins TRBV2 to TRBJ1-1; no reliable D call. The CDR3 totals 13 residues. Germline CDR1 SNHLY, CDR2 FYNNEI. The V gene lost 6 bases and the J gene lost 0 bases, with 8 bases spanning the gap. As DNA, the CDR3 is TGTGCCAGCAGGCGAGGGTTGAACACTGAAGCTTTCTTT. It is translated as CASRRGLNTEAFF.

The chain has TRBV12-5 and TRBJ2-2, with D possibly matching TRBD2 (6 bases). This CDR3 region has 12 residues. Trimming left V 6 bases short and J 6 bases short, with 8 bases between. Germline CDR1 reads LGHNT; CDR2 reads FRNRAP. CDR3 coding DNA: TGTGCTAGTGGGGCGGGGCCCGGGGAGCTGTTTTTT. This codes for CASGAGPGELFF.

The rearrangement joins TRBV6-1 to TRBJ1-1; D remains ambiguous. The CDR3 totals 14 residues. The germline gives CDR1 MNHNS, CDR2 SASEGT. With 3 bases removed from V and 2 bases from J, the gap between germline ends came to 10 bases. CDR3 sequence: CASSDSGFNTEAFF. The CDR3 DNA sequence: TGTGCCAGCAGTGACTCGGGGTTTAACACTGAAGCTTTCTTT.

The chain uses TRBV5-6 and TRBJ2-5; the D call may be TRBD1 or TRBD2 (5 bases each). CDR3 length: 14 residues. Per germline, CDR1 SGHDT and CDR2 YYEEEE. The V end was cut by 5 bases, the J end by 1 base, with 12 bases between. The CDR3: CASRTRGPQETQYF. CDR3 DNA: TGTGCCAGCAGAACTCGGGGCCCCCAAGAGACCCAGTACTTC. Complete variable domain (other parts from reference TRBV5-6 and TRBJ2-5): DAGVTQSPTHLIKTRGQQVTLRCSPKSGHDTVSWYQQALGQGPQFIFQYYEEEERQRGNFPDRFSGHQFPNYSSELNVNALLLGDSALYLCASRTRGPQETQYFGPGTRLLVL.

The J gene is TRBJ2-7, the V gene TRBV5-6, with TRBD2 matching over 7 bases. Germline-derived CDR1 and CDR2 are SGHDT and YYEEEE. V gave up 4 bases and J gave up 2 bases; unmatched junction bases: 12. The CDR3 contains 16 residues. This chain's CDR3 is CASSPGDYYFTYEQYF. DNA of the CDR3: TGTGCCAGCAGCCCCGGGGACTACTACTTTACCTACGAGCAGTACTTC. The full variable domain, completed using reference TRBV5-6 and TRBJ2-7, is DAGVTQSPTHLIKTRGQQVTLRCSPKSGHDTVSWYQQALGQGPQFIFQYYEEEERQRGNFPDRFSGHQFPNYSSELNVNALLLGDSALYLCASSPGDYYFTYEQYFGPGTRLTVT.

The gene calls are TRBV29-1 and TRBJ2-2; D is uncertain. The CDR3 has 15 residues. Deletions cut 4 bases from V and 2 bases from J, with 14 bases between. Germline loops: CDR1 SQVTM, CDR2 ANQGSEA. Here the CDR3 DNA reads TGCAGCGTTGTTCTCCGTGGGGTCAACACCGGGGAGCTGTTTTTT. Translating gives CSVVLRGVNTGELFF.

This clone was counted only a few times. The chain is built from TRBV19 and TRBJ1-5; D remains ambiguous. Trimming cost V 4 bases and J 4 bases, with 8 bases left between them. Germline values: CDR1 LNHDA, CDR2 SQIVND (reference sequence). There are 13 residues in the CDR3. The CDR3 DNA is TGTGCCAGTAGTAGCGTGGGGAATCAGCCCCAGCATTTT. This sequence encodes CASSSVGNQPQHF.

The chain combines TRBV9 with TRBJ1-1; D is possibly TRBD1 (6 bases). Trimming shortened V by 5 bases and J by 4 bases, and 15 bases separated the two germline ends. The V gene's germline CDR1 is SGDLS and CDR2 YYNGEE. The CDR3 consists of 14 residues. The CDR3 sequence: CASSPGEGSTEAFF. The CDR3 DNA follows: TGTGCCAGCAGTCCAGGGGAGGGAAGCACTGAAGCTTTCTTT.

J is TRBJ1-5 and V is TRBV7-8; D remains ambiguous. Per germline, CDR1 SGHVS and CDR2 FQNEAQ. The CDR3 sequence is 13 residues long. V was trimmed by 0 bases and J by 5 bases, leaving 5 bases between them. CDR3 nucleotide sequence: TGTGCCAGCAGCTTAGCCGGGGATCAGCCCCAGCATTTT. It codes for CASSLAGDQPQHF.

The chain recombines TRBV27 with TRBJ1-5; D gene ambiguous. CDR1 is MNHEY, CDR2 SMNVEV, per germline (reference sequence). V dropped 4 bases and J dropped 4 bases, with 8 bases sitting between them. This CDR3 region has 13 residues. CDR3 nucleotides: TGTGCCAGCAGTTGGGGTCTTAATCAGCCCCAGCATTTT. This sequence encodes CASSWGLNQPQHF.